A single sample gave rise to the 24 T cell receptor beta chains below, sequenced in a study of blood T cell repertoires in COVID-19. TCRdb's copy holds only in-frame clones and misses some; the assay was immunoSEQ multiplex PCR. Of over 200,000 clones listed, nearly 90% were seen once; the top ten hold roughly 10%. Material for sequencing was PBMCs or T cells enriched from blood (not recorded which). The receptors shown here come from a man aged 30 to 39 who had recovered from COVID-19.

This sequence joins TRBV7-3 and TRBJ2-5, with D possibly TRBD2 on 5 matching bases. Trimming stripped 3 bases from V and 4 bases from J, with 9 bases between. Germline V lookup: CDR1 SGHTA, CDR2 FQGTGA. This CDR3 contains 13 residues. CDR3 amino acids: CASSFDYGETQYF. CDR3 DNA sequence: TGTGCCAGCAGCTTCGACTATGGAGAGACCCAGTACTTC.

The rearrangement uses TRBV27 and TRBJ2-7; TRBD1 agrees at 7 bases. J lost 6 bases, V lost 5 bases, and 7 bases had no gene match. CDR1 is MNHEY and CDR2 is SMNVEV in the germline V gene (reference sequence). The CDR3 runs to 13 residues. Written as DNA, the CDR3 is TGTGCCAGCAGTCCCGGGACAGCTGGCGAGCAGTACTTC. Amino acid sequence: CASSPGTAGEQYF.

The genes are TRBV7-8 and TRBJ2-3, with TRBD2 as a possible D gene (5 bases). Trimming shortened V by 3 bases and J by 0 bases, and 7 bases separated the two germline ends. The germline V gene encodes CDR1 SGHVS and CDR2 FQNEAQ. This CDR3 is 14 amino acids long. CDR3 in DNA: TGTGCCAGCAGCTTTGGGAGAAGCACAGATACGCAGTATTTT. The encoded protein is CASSFGRSTDTQYF.

The chain is built from TRBV12-3 or TRBV12-4 and TRBJ2-1; TRBD2 matches 9 bases. V shed 5 bases and J 9 bases; nucleotides not matched to a gene: 5. This CDR3 is 13 amino acids long. The CDR3 spells CASSQGLAIEQFF. The CDR3 nucleotides read TGTGCCAGCAGTCAGGGACTAGCTATTGAGCAGTTCTTC.

The gene calls are TRBV27 and TRBJ1-5, with 8 bases matching TRBD1. The CDR3 is made up of 16 amino acids. The germline V gene has CDR1 MNHEY and CDR2 SMNVEV (reference sequence). Unmatched junction bases numbered 13, after V lost 5 bases and J lost 7 bases. The CDR3 sequence is CASSPERTGSWQPQHF. The CDR3 bases are TGTGCCAGCAGTCCGGAGCGGACAGGGTCTTGGCAGCCCCAGCATTTT.

The rearrangement links TRBV19 to TRBJ1-1, with 10 bases that match TRBD1. J was trimmed by 2 bases and V by 2 bases; bases with no gene match: 8. Germline CDR1 and CDR2: LNHDA and SQIVND (reference sequence). The CDR3 spans 17 residues. The DNA for the CDR3 is TGTGCCAGTAGTATATCCGGGACAGGGGACCTAAACACTGAAGCTTTCTTT. Residues: CASSISGTGDLNTEAFF.

This rearrangement joins TRBV14 to TRBJ1-2; possibly TRBD1 for D (5 bases). V dropped 5 bases and J dropped 0 bases, with 25 bases sitting between them. The CDR3 is 19 residues long. Germline lookup yields CDR1 SGHDN and CDR2 FVKESK. In DNA form, the CDR3 reads TGTGCCAGCAGCACCGGAGGGACCCATCAAGCCAAGGCTAACTATGGCTACACCTTC. This sequence encodes CASSTGGTHQAKANYGYTF.

This chain connects TRBV4-3 to TRBJ1-4, with D hard to call. The CDR3 length is 19 residues. Germline V lookup: CDR1 LGHNA, CDR2 YSLEER. Trimming took off 2 bases at V and 0 bases at J, with 19 bases between the two ends. The CDR3 loop reads CASSQQPPGPSSTNEKLFF. The CDR3 DNA is TGCGCCAGCAGCCAACAGCCCCCTGGGCCATCCTCAACTAATGAAAAACTGTTTTTT.

Here the CDR3 DNA reads TGTGCCAGCAGTGAGTGGTACGGGACAGGGGGCGATGGCTACACCTTC. Its translation: CASSEWYGTGGDGYTF. The V and J genes are TRBV2 and TRBJ1-2, with 12 bases fitting TRBD1. The germline gives CDR1 SNHLY, CDR2 FYNNEI. V was pared by 3 bases and J by 6 bases, with 8 bases of the junction left unmatched. This CDR3 is built from 16 residues. Based on the CDR3 plus reference TRBV2 and TRBJ1-2, the full variable domain is EPEVTQTPSHQVTQMGQEVILRCVPISNHLYFYWYRQILGQKVEFLVSFYNNEISEKSEIFDDQFSVERPDGSNFTLKIRSTKLEDSAMYFCASSEWYGTGGDGYTFGSGTRLTVV.

This clone was detected a few times. This chain connects TRBV7-6 to TRBJ2-1; 8 positions match TRBD1. The CDR3 loop spans 16 amino acids. CDR1 SGHVS and CDR2 FNYEAQ come from the germline V gene. Trimming cost V 2 bases and J 9 bases; bases outside gene matches: 12. CDR3 amino acids: CASSLSQGAGMSEQFF. CDR3 nucleotides: TGTGCCAGCAGCTTATCCCAGGGGGCAGGGATGAGTGAGCAGTTCTTC.

The chain couples TRBV18 to TRBJ1-2; 7 nucleotides agree with TRBD1. V lost 0 bases to trimming and J lost 2 bases; unmatched junction nucleotides: 6. The CDR3 is made up of 16 amino acids. Germline V gives CDR1 KGHSH, CDR2 LQKENI. The CDR3 DNA follows: TGTGCCAGCTCACCACCGTACAGGGGCGCGAACTATGGCTACACCTTC. The encoded protein is CASSPPYRGANYGYTF.

The gene calls are TRBV9 and TRBJ2-7, with a weak D call TRBD1 (8 bases). CDR1 and CDR2 from the germline V gene are SGDLS and YYNGEE. Trimming removed 1 base from V and 1 base from J, with 15 bases in between. The CDR3 extends over 16 amino acids. The CDR3, as DNA: TGTGCCAGCAGCGTAACAGGACAGGGAGGGTCCTACGAGCAGTACTTC. This translates into CASSVTGQGGSYEQYF.

The V call is TRBV7-8, the J call TRBJ2-1, with 12 bases identical to TRBD1. CDR1 is SGHVS, CDR2 FQNEAQ, per germline. The CDR3 runs to 15 residues. V shed 2 bases, J shed 5 bases, and the junction held 1 base outside the gene matches. The CDR3 here is CASSLRDRGHNEQFF. The CDR3 nucleotides are TGTGCCAGCAGCTTACGGGACAGGGGGCACAATGAGCAGTTCTTC.

The rearrangement joins TRBV3-1 (or the pseudogene TRBV3-2) to TRBJ2-1; a possible D gene is TRBD2 (5 bases). CDR3 length: 15 residues. Trimming removed 0 bases from V and 7 bases from J, with 13 bases in between. The V gene's germline CDR1 is LGHDT and CDR2 YNNKEL (reference sequence). The CDR3 loop is CASSQDGGSSNEQFF. The CDR3 region has the DNA TGTGCCAGCAGCCAAGATGGTGGGAGTTCTAATGAGCAGTTCTTC.

The CDR3 DNA is TGTGCCACCAGTGATTTCTCGAGACTTGAGCAGTTCTTC. Its protein product is CATSDFSRLEQFF. The chain links TRBV24-1 to TRBJ2-1; D remains unclear. The length of the CDR3 is 13 residues. The germline gives CDR1 KGHDR, CDR2 SFDVKD. V lost 1 base, J lost 9 bases, and 9 bases lay in between.

V usage is TRBV6-6 and J usage is TRBJ1-1, with a weak D call TRBD1 (5 bases). V was pared by 5 bases and J by 11 bases, with 24 bases between. CDR1 and CDR2 from the germline V gene are MNHNY and SVGAGI (reference sequence). The CDR3 spans 15 residues. CDR3: CASSPTLPTGGEAFF. As DNA, the CDR3 is TGTGCCAGCAGTCCGACCCTCCCCACGGGGGGGGAGGCTTTCTTT.

This clone turned up a few times. The V gene is TRBV2, the J gene TRBJ1-1; a possible D gene is TRBD1 (5 bases). V lost 7 bases and J lost 4, with 16 bases in between. This CDR3 region has 14 residues. CDR1 SNHLY and CDR2 FYNNEI come from the germline V gene. The CDR3 loop is CASTGVEGTTEAFF. The DNA of the CDR3 is TGTGCCAGCACGGGGGTAGAGGGGACCACTGAAGCTTTCTTT.

This sequence joins TRBV10-1 and TRBJ2-5; TRBD2 aligns across 8 bases. The length of the CDR3 is 14 residues. V gave up 4 bases and J gave up 5 bases; unmatched junction bases: 6. In germline, CDR1 is WNHNN, CDR2 SYGVQD (reference sequence). CDR3 loop: CASSGTSSSETQYF. CDR3 nucleotide sequence: TGCGCCAGCAGTGGGACTAGCTCTTCGGAGACCCAGTACTTC.

This rearrangement joins TRBV10-3 to TRBJ2-3; tentative D call: TRBD2 (7 bases). V was cut by 11 bases and J by 5 bases, with 14 bases left in between. The CDR3 extends over 12 amino acids. The germline CDR1 and CDR2 sequences are ENHRY and SYGVKD. CDR3 DNA: TGTGCCGCGAGGGGGGGGGAAGATACGCAGTATTTT. Translation gives CAARGGEDTQYF.

This chain uses TRBV2 with TRBJ1-4; possibly TRBD1 for D (5 bases). This CDR3 is 14 amino acids long. The germline V gene has CDR1 SNHLY and CDR2 FYNNEI. V shed 3 bases and J shed 0 bases, with 5 bases lying between them. The CDR3 DNA reads TGTGCCAGCAGTGACAGGGCAACTAATGAAAAACTGTTTTTT. Amino acids: CASSDRATNEKLFF.

The chain carries TRBV19 and TRBJ2-3; the match to TRBD2 covers 7 bases. The CDR3 is 15 amino acids. V lost 7 bases to trimming and J lost 2 bases; unmatched junction nucleotides: 9. Looked up from germline, CDR1 is LNHDA and CDR2 is SQIVND (reference sequence). The CDR3 DNA reads TGTGCCAGTACTGCCGGGGGGTTCAACACAGATACGCAGTATTTT. It codes for CASTAGGFNTDTQYF.

The V gene is TRBV30, the J gene TRBJ1-2, with TRBD1 matching over 8 bases. Trimming at V came to 5 bases and at J to 8 bases, leaving 7 bases not matched to a gene. This CDR3 is built from 12 residues. The germline CDR1 and CDR2 sequences are GTSNPN and SVGIG (reference sequence). The CDR3 spells CAWDRGAGGYTF. CDR3 nucleotide sequence: TGTGCCTGGGACAGGGGTGCGGGAGGCTACACCTTC.

The V call is TRBV18, the J call TRBJ2-1, with 10 bases aligning to TRBD1. The CDR3 covers 14 residues. V trimming: 5 bases; J trimming: 8 bases; junction bases outside the gene matches: 6. CDR1 is KGHSH and CDR2 is LQKENI in the germline V gene. The CDR3 sequence is CASSVGQGIDEQFF. CDR3 bases: TGTGCCAGCTCAGTGGGACAGGGGATCGATGAGCAGTTCTTC.

This rearrangement joins TRBV2 to TRBJ1-4, with D tentatively TRBD1 (5 bases). V was trimmed by 8 bases and J by 8 bases, leaving 15 bases between them. The CDR3 length is 13 residues. Germline V gene sequence: CDR1 SNHLY, CDR2 FYNNEI. CDR3 sequence: CASGRTSREKLFF. CDR3 DNA: TGTGCCAGCGGCCGGACAAGTAGGGAAAAACTGTTTTTT. The entire variable domain, with the rest obtained from reference TRBV2 and TRBJ1-4, is as follows: EPEVTQTPSHQVTQMGQEVILRCVPISNHLYFYWYRQILGQKVEFLVSFYNNEISEKSEIFDDQFSVERPDGSNFTLKIRSTKLEDSAMYFCASGRTSREKLFFGSGTQLSVL.